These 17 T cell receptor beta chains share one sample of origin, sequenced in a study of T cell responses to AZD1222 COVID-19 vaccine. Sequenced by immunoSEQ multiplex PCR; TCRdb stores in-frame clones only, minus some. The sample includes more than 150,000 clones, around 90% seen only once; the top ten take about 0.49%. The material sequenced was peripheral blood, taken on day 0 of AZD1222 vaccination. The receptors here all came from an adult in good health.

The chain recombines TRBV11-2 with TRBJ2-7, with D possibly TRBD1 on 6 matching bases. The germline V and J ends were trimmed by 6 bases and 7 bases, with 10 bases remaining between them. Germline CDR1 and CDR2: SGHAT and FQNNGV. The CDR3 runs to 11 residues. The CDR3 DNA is TGTGCCAGCAGTCCTAGGGGGGAGCAGTACTTC. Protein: CASSPRGEQYF.

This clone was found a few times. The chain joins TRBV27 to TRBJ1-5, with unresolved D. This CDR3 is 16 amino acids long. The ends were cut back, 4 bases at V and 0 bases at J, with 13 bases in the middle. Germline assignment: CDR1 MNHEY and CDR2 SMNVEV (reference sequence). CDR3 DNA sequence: TGTGCCAGCAGTTCCCGGAGAAAGGATAGCAATCAGCCCCAGCATTTT. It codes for CASSSRRKDSNQPQHF.

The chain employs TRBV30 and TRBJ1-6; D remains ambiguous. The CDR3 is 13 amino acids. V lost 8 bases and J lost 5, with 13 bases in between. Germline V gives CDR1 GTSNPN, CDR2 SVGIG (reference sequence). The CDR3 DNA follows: TGTGCCGTGGAGGTGGTCGATAATTCACCCCTCCACTTT. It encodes CAVEVVDNSPLHF.

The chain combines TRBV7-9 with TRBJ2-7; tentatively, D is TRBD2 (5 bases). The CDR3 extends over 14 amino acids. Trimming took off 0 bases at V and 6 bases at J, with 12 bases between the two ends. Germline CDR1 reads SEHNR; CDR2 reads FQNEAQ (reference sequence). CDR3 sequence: CASSLAGDRGEQYF. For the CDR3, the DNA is TGTGCCAGCAGCTTAGCCGGGGATCGTGGCGAGCAGTACTTC.

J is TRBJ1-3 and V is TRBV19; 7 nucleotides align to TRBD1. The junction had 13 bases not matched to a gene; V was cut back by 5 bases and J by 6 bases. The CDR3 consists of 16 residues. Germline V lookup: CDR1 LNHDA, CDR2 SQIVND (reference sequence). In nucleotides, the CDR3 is TGTGCCAGTAGTGGAGGGTATTCCGGGACAGAAAACACCATATATTTT. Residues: CASSGGYSGTENTIYF.

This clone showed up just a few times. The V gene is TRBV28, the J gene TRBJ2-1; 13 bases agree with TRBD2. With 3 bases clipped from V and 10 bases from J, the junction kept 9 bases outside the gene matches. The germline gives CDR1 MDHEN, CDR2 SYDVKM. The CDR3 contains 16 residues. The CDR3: CASSFSGLAGVEEQFF. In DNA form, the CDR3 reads TGTGCCAGCAGTTTTTCTGGACTAGCGGGAGTGGAGGAGCAGTTCTTC.

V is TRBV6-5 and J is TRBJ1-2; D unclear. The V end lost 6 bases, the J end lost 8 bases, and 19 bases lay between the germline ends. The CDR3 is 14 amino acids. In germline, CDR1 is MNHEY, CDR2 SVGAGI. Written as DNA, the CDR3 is TGTGCCAGCAGAATTAGCATGAGTGGTCGAGGCTACACCTTC. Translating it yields CASRISMSGRGYTF.

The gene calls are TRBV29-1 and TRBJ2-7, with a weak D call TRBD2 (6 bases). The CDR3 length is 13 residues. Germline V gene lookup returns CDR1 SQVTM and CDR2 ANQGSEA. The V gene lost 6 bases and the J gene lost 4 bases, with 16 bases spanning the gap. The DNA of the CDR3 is TGCAGCGTCCTAAGCGGAGGGAAGTACGAGCAGTACTTC. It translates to CSVLSGGKYEQYF.

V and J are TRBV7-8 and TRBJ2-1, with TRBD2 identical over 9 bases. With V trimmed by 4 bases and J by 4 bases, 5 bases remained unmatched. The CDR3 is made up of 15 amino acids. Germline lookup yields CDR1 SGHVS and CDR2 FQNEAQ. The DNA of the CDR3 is TGTGCCAGCAGCTCCCCGACTAGCGGATACAATGAGCAGTTCTTC. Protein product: CASSSPTSGYNEQFF.

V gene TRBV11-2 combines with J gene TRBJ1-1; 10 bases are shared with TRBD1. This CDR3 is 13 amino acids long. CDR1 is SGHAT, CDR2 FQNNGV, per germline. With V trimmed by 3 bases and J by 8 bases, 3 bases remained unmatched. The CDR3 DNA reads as TGTGCCAGCAGCTTTGGACAGGGGGGCGAAGCTTTCTTT. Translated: CASSFGQGGEAFF.

The DNA of the CDR3 is TGTGCCAGCAGCCAAGACCGGGCAGGGTCGAGCACTGAAGCTTTCTTT. As protein: CASSQDRAGSSTEAFF. The V call is TRBV3-1 (or the pseudogene TRBV3-2), the J call TRBJ1-1, with a possible D match to TRBD1 (5 bases). Per the germline V gene, CDR1 is LGHDT and CDR2 is YNNKEL (reference sequence). The CDR3 covers 16 residues. Trimming left V 0 bases short and J 4 bases short, with 15 bases between.

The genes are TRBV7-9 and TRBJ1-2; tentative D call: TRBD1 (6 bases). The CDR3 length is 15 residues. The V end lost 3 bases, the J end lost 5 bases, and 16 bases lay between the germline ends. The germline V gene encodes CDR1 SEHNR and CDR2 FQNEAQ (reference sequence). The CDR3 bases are TGTGCCAGCAGCTTTCAGGGACTAGGGGGTTATGGCTACACCTTC. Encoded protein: CASSFQGLGGYGYTF.

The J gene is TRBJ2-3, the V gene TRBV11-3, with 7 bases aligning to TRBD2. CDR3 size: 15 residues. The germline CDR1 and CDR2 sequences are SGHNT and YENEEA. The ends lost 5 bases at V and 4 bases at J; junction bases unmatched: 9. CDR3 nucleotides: TGTGCCAGCAGCCCGCGGGCGGGAGCCCCAGATACGCAGTATTTT. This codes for CASSPRAGAPDTQYF.

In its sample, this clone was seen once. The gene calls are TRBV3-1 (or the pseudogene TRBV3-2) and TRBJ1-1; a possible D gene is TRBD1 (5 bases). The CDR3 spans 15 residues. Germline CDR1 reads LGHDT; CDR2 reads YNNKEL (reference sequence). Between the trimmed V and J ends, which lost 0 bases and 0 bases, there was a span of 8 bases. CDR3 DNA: TGTGCCAGCAGCCAAGACAGGGCCTTGAACACTGAAGCTTTCTTT. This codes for CASSQDRALNTEAFF.

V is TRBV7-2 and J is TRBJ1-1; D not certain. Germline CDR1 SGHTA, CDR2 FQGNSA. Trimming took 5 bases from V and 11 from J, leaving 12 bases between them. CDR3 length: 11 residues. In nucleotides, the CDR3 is TGTGCCAGCAGCCCCACAGTAGGGGCTTTCTTT. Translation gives CASSPTVGAFF.

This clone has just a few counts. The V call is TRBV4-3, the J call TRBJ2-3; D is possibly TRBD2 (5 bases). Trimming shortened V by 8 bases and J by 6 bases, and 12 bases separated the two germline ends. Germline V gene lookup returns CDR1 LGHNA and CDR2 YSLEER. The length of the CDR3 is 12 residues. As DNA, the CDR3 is TGCGCCAGCTCCCGGGGAACCGATACGCAGTATTTT. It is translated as CASSRGTDTQYF.

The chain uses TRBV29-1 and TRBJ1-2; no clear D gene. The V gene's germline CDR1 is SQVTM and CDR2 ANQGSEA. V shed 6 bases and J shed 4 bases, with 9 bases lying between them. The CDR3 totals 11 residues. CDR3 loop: CSVRDSYGYTF. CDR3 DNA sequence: TGCAGCGTCCGTGATAGCTATGGCTACACCTTC.